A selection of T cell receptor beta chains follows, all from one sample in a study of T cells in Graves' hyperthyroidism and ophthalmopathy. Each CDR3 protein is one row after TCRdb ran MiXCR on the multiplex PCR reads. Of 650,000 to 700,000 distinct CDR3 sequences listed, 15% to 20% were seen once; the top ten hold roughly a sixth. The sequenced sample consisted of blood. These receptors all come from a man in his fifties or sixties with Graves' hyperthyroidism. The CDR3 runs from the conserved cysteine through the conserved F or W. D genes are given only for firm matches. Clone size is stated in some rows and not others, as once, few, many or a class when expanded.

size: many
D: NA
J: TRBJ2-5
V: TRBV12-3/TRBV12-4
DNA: TGTGCCAGCAGTGCCAGGGATTTCGGGGAGACCCAGTACTTC
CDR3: CASSARDFGETQYF

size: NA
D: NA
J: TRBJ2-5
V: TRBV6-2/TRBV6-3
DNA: TGTGCCTCGTACAGGGAGGGCCTCCCTCAAGAGACCCAGTACTTC
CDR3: CASYREGLPQETQYF

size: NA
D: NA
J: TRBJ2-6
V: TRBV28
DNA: TGTGCCGCAACCCAAGGGGCTGGGGCCAACGTCCTGACTTTC
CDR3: CAATQGAGANVLTF

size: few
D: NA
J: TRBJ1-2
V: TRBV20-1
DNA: TGCAGTGCTATAAATGCAGCTAACTATGGCTACACCTTC
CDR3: CSAINAANYGYTF

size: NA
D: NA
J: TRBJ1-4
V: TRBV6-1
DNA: TGTGCCAGCAGTCGCCTTTTCAGAGGCGGAACTAATGAAAAACTGTTTTTT
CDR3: CASSRLFRGGTNEKLFF

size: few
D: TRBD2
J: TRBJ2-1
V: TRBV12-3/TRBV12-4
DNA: TGTGCCAGCAGGTTAGCGGGAGGCCCCTCCCATGAGCAGTTCTTC
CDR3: CASRLAGGPSHEQFF

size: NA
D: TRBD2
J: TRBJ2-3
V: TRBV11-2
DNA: TGTGCCAGCAGCTTAGTGACTAGCGGGAGAAATACGCAGTATTTT
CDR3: CASSLVTSGRNTQYF

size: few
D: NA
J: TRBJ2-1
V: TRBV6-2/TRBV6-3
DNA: TGTGCCAGCAGTTACTCGGGCCCGAACCGCCTCAATGAGCAGTTCTTC
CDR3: CASSYSGPNRLNEQFF

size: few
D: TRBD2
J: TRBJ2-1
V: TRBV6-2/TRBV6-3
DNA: TGTGCGACGGGGGGAAGCAATGAGCAGTTCTTC
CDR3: CATGGSNEQFF

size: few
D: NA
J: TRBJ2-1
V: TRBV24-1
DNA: TGTGCCACCAGTGATAGCGGAGGGGGGAAATCCTACAATGAGCAGTTCTTC
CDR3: CATSDSGGGKSYNEQFF

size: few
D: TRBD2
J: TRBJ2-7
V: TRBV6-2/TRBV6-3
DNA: TGTGCCAGCAGTCCCTACCTAGCGGAGTCCTACGAGCAGTACTTC
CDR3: CASSPYLAESYEQYF

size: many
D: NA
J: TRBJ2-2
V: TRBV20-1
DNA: TGCAGTGCTGGAGGGACGTTAAGAGCGAACACCGGGGAGCTGTTTTTT
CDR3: CSAGGTLRANTGELFF